These 23 T cell receptor beta chains were sequenced from one sample in a study of OX40 agonist ivuxolimab in advanced cancers. Profiling relied on immunoSEQ multiplex PCR, and the TCRdb table lists in-frame clones only, not all of them. Found here are more than 80,000 clones, roughly nine tenths of them singletons; the top ten hold roughly 8.9%. The specimen comprised CD4+ or CD8+ T cells sorted from blood, sampled in a trial of the OX40 agonist ivuxolimab. The receptors were sampled from an adult with an advanced solid tumor such as melanoma, head and neck, liver or kidney cancer.

The V gene is TRBV7-9, the J gene TRBJ2-5, with TRBD2 matching 8 bases. The trim removed 6 bases at V and 5 bases at J, leaving 11 bases unmatched. Germline lookup yields CDR1 SEHNR and CDR2 FQNEAQ (reference sequence). The CDR3 contains 15 residues. Written as DNA, the CDR3 is TGTGCCAGCAGGCCCTGGGCGGGAGGTTGGGAGACCCAGTACTTC. It is translated as CASRPWAGGWETQYF.

V usage is TRBV6-1 and J usage is TRBJ1-6; 7 nucleotides line up with TRBD1. Trimming at V came to 5 bases and at J to 8 bases, leaving 9 bases not matched to a gene. The V gene's germline CDR1 is MNHNS and CDR2 SASEGT. The CDR3 length is 15 residues. This chain's CDR3 is CASSSRTGGDSPLHF. DNA for the CDR3: TGTGCCAGCAGTTCCCGGACAGGTGGTGATTCACCCCTCCACTTT.

This chain uses TRBV5-8 with TRBJ2-1; D is unclear. The CDR3 runs 15 residues. V lost 7 bases and J lost 1, with 15 bases in between. The germline V gene encodes CDR1 SGHTS and CDR2 YDEGEE. CDR3 in amino acids: CASRPTLTSYNEQFF. CDR3 coding DNA: TGTGCCAGCCGACCCACATTAACTTCCTACAATGAGCAGTTCTTC.

In regard to this clone: The sample holds other DNA sequences that translate to the same CDR3. CDR3 sequence (DNA): TGTGCCAGCAGTGACCTGACAGGGGGCAATCAGCCCCAGCATTTT. The encoded protein is CASSDLTGGNQPQHF. The chain uses TRBV6-1 and TRBJ1-5, with 8 bases matching TRBD1. V shed 3 bases, J shed 2 bases, and the junction held 3 bases outside the gene matches. The CDR3 has 15 residues. Germline CDR1 is MNHNS and CDR2 is SASEGT.

This clone was observed a single time. This chain links TRBV7-2 with TRBJ2-1; possibly TRBD1 for D (5 bases). This CDR3 spans 16 amino acids. The germline V and J ends were trimmed by 1 base and 2 bases, with 12 bases remaining between them. Germline V gene data show CDR1 as SGHTA and CDR2 as FQGNSA. The CDR3 loop is CASSLDGARTYNEQFF. Written as DNA, the CDR3 is TGTGCCAGCAGCTTAGATGGGGCGCGGACCTACAATGAGCAGTTCTTC.

The chain joins TRBV7-2 to TRBJ2-1; D is unclear. Germline values: CDR1 SGHTA, CDR2 FQGNSA. V was shortened by 1 base and J by 12 bases, with 19 bases between the two germline ends. CDR3 length: 15 amino acids. CDR3 protein: CASSLESGGLGLQFF. CDR3 DNA sequence: TGTGCCAGCAGCTTAGAGTCGGGCGGTTTAGGATTGCAGTTCTTC.

V usage is TRBV5-1 and J usage is TRBJ2-1; 12 nucleotides line up with TRBD2. The CDR3 runs 18 residues. V lost 2 bases, J lost 3 bases, and 9 bases stayed unmatched. Germline-derived CDR1 and CDR2 are SGHRS and YFSETQ. The CDR3 region has the DNA TGCGCCAGCAGCTTTGCGCTAGCGGGAGGGTCCTTCTACAATGAGCAGTTCTTC. Translated: CASSFALAGGSFYNEQFF.

The rearrangement links TRBV11-3 to TRBJ2-2, with D unclear. Trimming removed 3 bases from V and 7 bases from J, with 9 bases in between. Germline CDR1 is SGHNT and CDR2 is YENEEA. The CDR3 length is 13 residues. CDR3 in amino acids: CASSLPPIGELFF. The DNA of the CDR3 is TGTGCCAGCAGCTTGCCTCCGATCGGGGAGCTGTTTTTT.

CDR3 nucleotides: TGTGCCAGCAGTGACCGTGCCCAGGACAGTTTATATGGCTACACCTTC. Protein: CASSDRAQDSLYGYTF. The gene calls are TRBV6-4 and TRBJ1-2; D is possibly TRBD1 (6 bases). V shed 2 bases and J shed 5 bases, with 18 bases lying between them. There are 16 residues in the CDR3. Looked up from germline, CDR1 is MRHNA and CDR2 is SNTAGT.

The J gene is TRBJ2-7, the V gene TRBV6-6; no reliable D call. The CDR3 has 12 residues. From germline, CDR1 is MNHNY and CDR2 SVGAGI (reference sequence). Trimming pared 3 bases from V and 6 bases from J, leaving 9 bases between. This CDR3 is CASSYRQAEQYF. For the CDR3, the DNA is TGTGCCAGCAGTTATCGGCAGGCCGAGCAGTACTTC.

V and J are TRBV5-1 and TRBJ2-1; D is possibly TRBD2 (7 bases). Germline CDR1 and CDR2: SGHRS and YFSETQ. Trimming pared 4 bases from V and 3 bases from J, leaving 17 bases between. CDR3 length: 16 amino acids. The CDR3 coding sequence is TGCGCCAGCAGCAGCGTTGCGGGGGCAGGCTACAATGAGCAGTTCTTC. Its protein is CASSSVAGAGYNEQFF.

The table lists this clone with a count of one. The CDR3 bases are TGTGCCAGCAGCCGAGGGGAGGGTTATGGAGAAGAGACCCAGTACTTC. Its translation is CASSRGEGYGEETQYF. This chain joins TRBV7-6 and TRBJ2-5, with TRBD2 matching 7 bases. V was clipped by 5 bases and J by 3 bases; unmatched bases: 12. The CDR3 is 16 residues long. Germline-derived CDR1 and CDR2 are SGHVS and FNYEAQ.

The V and J genes are TRBV27 and TRBJ1-5; TRBD1 agrees at 10 bases. Germline CDR1 reads MNHEY; CDR2 reads SMNVEV (reference sequence). The CDR3 has 16 amino acids. V was clipped by 6 bases and J by 5 bases; unmatched bases: 10. As DNA, the CDR3 is TGTGCCAGCAGCCCTGGAGCCGGGACAGGGGATCAGCCCCAGCATTTT. Translated, it gives CASSPGAGTGDQPQHF.

This clone was detected only once. The chain recombines TRBV18 with TRBJ1-1; maybe TRBD1 (6 bases). The CDR3 is 15 residues long. Germline CDR1 KGHSH, CDR2 LQKENI. Trimming stripped 2 bases from V and 3 bases from J, with 13 bases between. This CDR3 is CASSPLEGGYTEAFF. In DNA form, the CDR3 reads TGTGCCAGCTCACCATTGGAAGGGGGGTACACTGAAGCTTTCTTT.

This chain links TRBV11-3 with TRBJ2-7; 7 bases map to TRBD2. V gave up 7 bases and J gave up 6 bases; unmatched junction bases: 12. The V gene's germline CDR1 is SGHNT and CDR2 YENEEA. This CDR3 is built from 14 residues. CDR3 loop: CASTGSAGVGEQYF. Here the CDR3 DNA reads TGTGCCAGCACCGGATCTGCGGGAGTTGGCGAGCAGTACTTC.

The rearrangement links TRBV9 to TRBJ1-2; D is undetermined. The ends were cut back, 3 bases at V and 5 bases at J, with 20 bases in the middle. This CDR3 has 16 residues. Germline lookup yields CDR1 SGDLS and CDR2 YYNGEE. CDR3 sequence: CASSATMSGVSYGYTF. The CDR3 region has the DNA TGTGCCAGCAGCGCAACCATGAGTGGGGTCTCTTATGGCTACACCTTC.

The rearrangement joins TRBV25-1 to TRBJ2-5, with 9 bases aligning to TRBD1. The closer fit of TRBJ2-7 to the DNA end suggests the J call may be wrong. In germline, CDR1 is MGHDK, CDR2 SYGVNS. The CDR3 extends over 14 amino acids. CDR3 loop: CASSDTGQGYEQYF. Written as DNA, the CDR3 is TGTGCCAGCAGTGATACGGGACAGGGCTACGAGCAGTACTTC.

This chain joins TRBV7-2 and TRBJ2-7; D is ambiguous. The CDR3 contains 12 residues. V was cut by 1 base and J by 2 bases, with 3 bases left in between. Germline V CDR1 and CDR2: SGHTA, FQGNSA. The CDR3 coding sequence is TGTGCCAGCAGCTTAGTCACCTACGAGCAGTACTTC. Its translation: CASSLVTYEQYF.

The CDR3 DNA follows: TGTGCCAGCAGCATTCGGGAGTTCACCTACGAGCAGTACTTC. Protein product: CASSIREFTYEQYF. This chain uses TRBV5-4 with TRBJ2-7, with D perhaps matching TRBD2 (6 bases). CDR1 is SGHNT, CDR2 YYREEE, per germline (reference sequence). Trimming stripped 4 bases from V and 2 bases from J, with 13 bases between. The CDR3 length is 14 residues.

V usage is TRBV10-1 and J usage is TRBJ2-1, with TRBD2 matching 10 bases. Germline V gene lookup returns CDR1 WNHNN and CDR2 SYGVQD (reference sequence). The junction had 11 bases not matched to a gene; V was cut back by 5 bases and J by 1 base. The length of the CDR3 is 18 residues. In DNA form, the CDR3 reads TGCGCCAGCAGTATCGGACTAGCGGACGGCTATTCCTACAATGAGCAGTTCTTC. Translating gives CASSIGLADGYSYNEQFF.

V is TRBV11-3 and J is TRBJ1-1; TRBD1 aligns across 9 bases. The V and J ends lost 1 base and 5 bases, in that order; junction bases with no gene match: 5. This CDR3 has 15 residues. In germline, CDR1 is SGHNT, CDR2 YENEEA. The CDR3, as DNA: TGTGCCAGCAGCTTAGGGACAGGGGACAGTACTGAAGCTTTCTTT. Its translation: CASSLGTGDSTEAFF. Based on the CDR3 plus reference TRBV11-3 and TRBJ1-1, the full variable domain is EAGVVQSPRYKIIEKKQPVAFWCNPISGHNTLYWYLQNLGQGPELLIRYENEEAVDDSQLPKDRFSAERLKGVDSTLKIQPAELGDSAVYLCASSLGTGDSTEAFFGQGTRLTVV.

The V call is TRBV2, the J call TRBJ2-1; 7 bases agree with TRBD1. CDR1 is SNHLY and CDR2 is FYNNEI in the germline V gene. V lost 6 bases to trimming and J lost 4 bases; unmatched junction nucleotides: 6. The CDR3 has 14 residues. The CDR3 DNA reads TGTGCCAGCAGCTGGGACAGACAATACAATGAGCAGTTCTTC. Residues: CASSWDRQYNEQFF.

The V and J genes are TRBV5-1 and TRBJ2-1; D not certain. Germline V gene sequence: CDR1 SGHRS, CDR2 YFSETQ. V was shortened by 2 bases and J by 8 bases, with 8 bases between the two germline ends. The CDR3 spans 12 residues. CDR3 in amino acids: CASSFLGDEQFF. For the CDR3, the DNA is TGCGCCAGCAGCTTTCTCGGAGATGAGCAGTTCTTC.